The clone carrying this TCR beta chain was counted a single time. TCRdb's table, derived via immunoSEQ multiplex PCR, lists solely in-frame clones and lacks some. The profile shows 130,000 or so clones, about nine tenths of them singletons. The source of the sample is a study of control samples from healthy donors and cancer patients. Sequences were obtained from blood. The source of this sequence is a man aged 35 to 55 in good health.

The CDR3 bases are TGTGCCACTGGGACAGGGGTAGAGACCCAGTACTTC. It is translated as CATGTGVETQYF. This rearrangement joins TRBV19 to TRBJ2-5; 10 bases map to TRBD1. CDR1 is LNHDA, CDR2 SQIVND, per germline (reference sequence). The CDR3 has 12 residues. Losses at the gene ends were 10 bases for V and 4 bases for J; bases not matched to a gene: 3.